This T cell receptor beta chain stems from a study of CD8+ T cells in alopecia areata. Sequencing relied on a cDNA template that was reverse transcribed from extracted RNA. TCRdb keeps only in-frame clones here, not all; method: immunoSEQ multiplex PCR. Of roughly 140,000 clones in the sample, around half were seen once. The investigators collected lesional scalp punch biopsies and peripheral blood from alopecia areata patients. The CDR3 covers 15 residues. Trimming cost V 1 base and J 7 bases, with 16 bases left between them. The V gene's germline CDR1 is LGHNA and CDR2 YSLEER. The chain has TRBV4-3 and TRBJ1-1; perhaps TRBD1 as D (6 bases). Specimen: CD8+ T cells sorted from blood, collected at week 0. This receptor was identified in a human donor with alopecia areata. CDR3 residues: CASSQVGAGVVEAFF. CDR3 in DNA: TGCGCCAGCAGCCAAGTCGGGGCAGGGGTGGTTGAAGCTTTCTTT.